One sample yielded the 17 T cell receptor beta chains listed below, sequenced in a study of blood T cell repertoires in COVID-19. This table comes from immunoSEQ multiplex PCR, and its TCRdb copy is limited to in-frame clones, with some not included. Among fewer than 500,000 clones listed, roughly four fifths were seen once. Sequenced sample: peripheral blood. These receptors were taken from a human donor with acute or convalescent COVID-19. The donor label of this sample is uncertain.

The chain combines TRBV6-5 with TRBJ2-1, with 8 bases matching TRBD1. The CDR3 runs 15 residues. In germline, CDR1 is MNHEY, CDR2 SVGAGI. V was pared by 8 bases and J by 2 bases, with 8 bases of the junction left unmatched. CDR3 in DNA: TGTGCCAGCCGTTCGAAGACAGGGGCCTACAATGAGCAGTTCTTC. This gives the protein CASRSKTGAYNEQFF.

The chain is built from TRBV6-5 and TRBJ2-1; D might be TRBD2 (5 bases). Trimming took 1 base from V and 5 from J, leaving 9 bases between them. Germline assignment: CDR1 MNHEY and CDR2 SVGAGI. This CDR3 region has 14 residues. For the CDR3, the DNA is TGTGCCAGCAGTTACTTCGGGATTAACAATGAGCAGTTCTTC. This encodes CASSYFGINNEQFF.

The rearrangement uses TRBV5-6 and TRBJ1-4; TRBD1 matches 8 bases. Germline CDR1 is SGHDT and CDR2 is YYEEEE. This CDR3 is built from 14 residues. V lost 2 bases, J lost 7 bases, and 4 bases stayed unmatched. Here the CDR3 DNA reads TGTGCCAGCAGCTTCCAGGGGGCTAGTGAAAAACTGTTTTTT. Protein product: CASSFQGASEKLFF. Variable domain in full (rest from reference TRBV5-6 and TRBJ1-4): DAGVTQSPTHLIKTRGQQVTLRCSPKSGHDTVSWYQQALGQGPQFIFQYYEEEERQRGNFPDRFSGHQFPNYSSELNVNALLLGDSALYLCASSFQGASEKLFFGSGTQLSVL.

This chain joins TRBV4-1 and TRBJ1-1; 7 nucleotides match TRBD1. In germline, CDR1 is MGHRA, CDR2 YSYEKL. J lost 4 bases, V lost 5 bases, and 10 bases had no gene match. This CDR3 comprises 15 residues. The CDR3 loop is CASSLTGAGGTEAFF. The CDR3 nucleotides read TGCGCCAGCAGCTTAACTGGTGCAGGGGGCACTGAAGCTTTCTTT.

This chain connects TRBV7-9 to TRBJ1-1; weak D call: TRBD1 (5 bases). CDR1 SEHNR and CDR2 FQNEAQ come from the germline V gene (reference sequence). Trimming took 5 bases from V and 0 from J, leaving 7 bases between them. The CDR3 is made up of 13 amino acids. CDR3 nucleotides: TGTGCCAGCAGCCGGGACTTGAACACTGAAGCTTTCTTT. Translating gives CASSRDLNTEAFF.

This chain connects TRBV5-6 to TRBJ2-7; TRBD1 agrees at 10 bases. CDR3 length equals 14 residues. Germline V CDR1 and CDR2: SGHDT, YYEEEE. With 5 bases clipped from V and 6 bases from J, the junction kept 8 bases outside the gene matches. CDR3 bases: TGTGCCAGCAGGTCAGGGACAGGGGTCTCCGAGCAGTACTTC. This gives the protein CASRSGTGVSEQYF.

In this sample, this clone turned up once. The chain has TRBV5-4 and TRBJ2-2, with 16 nucleotides matching TRBD2. Germline loops: CDR1 SGHNT, CDR2 YYREEE (reference sequence). This CDR3 is built from 16 residues. Germline trimming cut 4 bases from V and 5 bases from J; bases unmatched to any gene: 2. In nucleotides, the CDR3 is TGTGCCAGCAGCAAGGGACTAGCGGGAGGGACCGGGGAGCTGTTTTTT. This translates into CASSKGLAGGTGELFF.

The chain links TRBV11-2 to TRBJ1-1, with 12 bases that match TRBD1. V trimming: 4 bases; J trimming: 5 bases; junction bases outside the gene matches: 5. CDR3 length: 15 residues. Germline V gene data show CDR1 as SGHAT and CDR2 as FQNNGV. CDR3 sequence (DNA): TGTGCCAGCAGCTCCCGGGACAGGGGGCGAACTGAAGCTTTCTTT. This codes for CASSSRDRGRTEAFF.

The chain has TRBV2 and TRBJ2-1, with 8 positions matching TRBD2. This CDR3 has 17 amino acids. Germline trimming cut 2 bases from V and 12 bases from J; bases unmatched to any gene: 18. From germline, CDR1 is SNHLY and CDR2 FYNNEI. The CDR3 DNA reads as TGTGCCAGCAGTGAAAAGGGAGCTAGCGGGTCCTTGGTTCGGCAGTTCTTC. Amino acids: CASSEKGASGSLVRQFF.

CDR3 bases: TGCGCCAGCAGCCCCCCGACTAGCGGCTACAATGAGCAGTTCTTC. It encodes CASSPPTSGYNEQFF. This chain uses TRBV5-1 with TRBJ2-1; 9 nucleotides line up with TRBD2. The CDR3 loop spans 15 amino acids. The V and J ends lost 4 bases and 3 bases, in that order; junction bases with no gene match: 5. Germline loops: CDR1 SGHRS, CDR2 YFSETQ. Full variable domain (remainder filled in from reference TRBV5-1 and TRBJ2-1): KAGVTQTPRYLIKTRGQQVTLSCSPISGHRSVSWYQQTPGQGLQFLFEYFSETQRNKGNFPGRFSGRQFSNSRSEMNVSTLELGDSALYLCASSPPTSGYNEQFFGPGTRLTVL.

This sequence joins TRBV2 and TRBJ1-6, with 7 bases matching TRBD1. The germline CDR1 and CDR2 sequences are SNHLY and FYNNEI. The CDR3 is 16 amino acids. Unmatched junction bases numbered 9, after V lost 6 bases and J lost 4 bases. The CDR3 region is CASSAQGGQYNSPLHF. In DNA, the CDR3 is TGTGCCAGCAGCGCCCAAGGGGGACAGTATAATTCACCCCTCCACTTT.

A word on this clone: The sample holds other DNA sequences that translate to the same CDR3. The chain couples TRBV5-1 to TRBJ1-1, with D perhaps TRBD1 (5 bases). The CDR3 is made up of 15 amino acids. Germline-derived CDR1 and CDR2 are SGHRS and YFSETQ. Trimming took off 1 base at V and 0 bases at J, with 10 bases between the two ends. The CDR3 DNA is TGCGCCAGCAGCTTGTCTGCAGGGATGAACACTGAAGCTTTCTTT. Translating gives CASSLSAGMNTEAFF. Together with reference TRBV5-1 and TRBJ1-1, the CDR3 gives the full variable domain: KAGVTQTPRYLIKTRGQQVTLSCSPISGHRSVSWYQQTPGQGLQFLFEYFSETQRNKGNFPGRFSGRQFSNSRSEMNVSTLELGDSALYLCASSLSAGMNTEAFFGQGTRLTVV.

This clone was found once. This chain connects TRBV28 to TRBJ1-4; D might be TRBD1 (6 bases). Trimming stripped 1 base from V and 10 bases from J, with 19 bases between. This CDR3 has 16 amino acids. Germline lookup yields CDR1 MDHEN and CDR2 SYDVKM. CDR3 protein: CASSLSLAGARRKLFF. Here the CDR3 DNA reads TGTGCCAGCAGTTTATCTCTAGCAGGGGCCAGGAGAAAACTGTTTTTT.

The genes are TRBV30 and TRBJ1-2; D perhaps matches TRBD1 (5 bases). V gave up 3 bases and J gave up 6 bases, with 14 bases separating them. The germline CDR1 and CDR2 sequences are GTSNPN and SVGIG (reference sequence). The CDR3 runs 13 residues. The CDR3 region is CAWRRQPRDGYTF. The CDR3 DNA reads as TGTGCCTGGAGACGACAGCCGAGAGATGGCTACACCTTC. Using reference TRBV30 and TRBJ1-2 for the parts outside the CDR3, the full variable domain is SQTIHQWPATLVQPVGSPLSLECTVEGTSNPNLYWYRQAAGRGLQLLFYSVGIGQISSEVPQNLSASRPQDRQFILSSKKLLLSDSGFYLCAWRRQPRDGYTFGSGTRLTVV.

The chain has TRBV28 and TRBJ1-1; no firm D call. The length of the CDR3 is 14 residues. Trimming removed 3 bases from V and 4 bases from J, with 12 bases in between. The germline V gene has CDR1 MDHEN and CDR2 SYDVKM. This CDR3 reads CASSFPAGSTEAFF. The CDR3 DNA sequence: TGTGCCAGCAGTTTCCCAGCGGGGAGCACTGAAGCTTTCTTT.

The chain joins TRBV19 to TRBJ1-4, with 7 bases matching TRBD1. The CDR3 is 16 residues long. Trimming cost V 4 bases and J 7 bases; bases outside gene matches: 12. Germline assignment: CDR1 LNHDA and CDR2 SQIVND (reference sequence). CDR3 sequence: CASSNRGTVGSEKLFF. CDR3 coding DNA: TGTGCCAGTAGTAACCGCGGGACAGTCGGGAGTGAAAAACTGTTTTTT.

V and J are TRBV3-1 (or the pseudogene TRBV3-2) and TRBJ2-1; weak D call: TRBD2 (5 bases). This CDR3 is 15 amino acids long. Trimming removed 0 bases from V and 6 bases from J, with 12 bases in between. CDR1 LGHDT and CDR2 YNNKEL come from the germline V gene (reference sequence). The CDR3 region is CASSQDSSSGNEQFF. For the CDR3, the DNA is TGTGCCAGCAGCCAAGATTCTAGCTCGGGCAATGAGCAGTTCTTC.